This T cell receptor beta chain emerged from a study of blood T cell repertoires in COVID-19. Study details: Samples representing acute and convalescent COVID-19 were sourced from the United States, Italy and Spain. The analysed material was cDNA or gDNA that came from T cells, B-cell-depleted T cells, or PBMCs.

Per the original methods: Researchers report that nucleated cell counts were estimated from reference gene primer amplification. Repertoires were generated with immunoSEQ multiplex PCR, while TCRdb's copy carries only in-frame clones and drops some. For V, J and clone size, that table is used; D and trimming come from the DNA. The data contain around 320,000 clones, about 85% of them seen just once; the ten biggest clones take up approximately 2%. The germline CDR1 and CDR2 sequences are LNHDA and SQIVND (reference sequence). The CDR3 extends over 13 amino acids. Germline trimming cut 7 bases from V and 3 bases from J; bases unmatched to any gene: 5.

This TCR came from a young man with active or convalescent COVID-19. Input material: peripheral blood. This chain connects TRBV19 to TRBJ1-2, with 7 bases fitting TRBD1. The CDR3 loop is CASTRQGYYGYTF. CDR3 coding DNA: TGTGCCAGTACTCGACAGGGATACTATGGCTACACCTTC.